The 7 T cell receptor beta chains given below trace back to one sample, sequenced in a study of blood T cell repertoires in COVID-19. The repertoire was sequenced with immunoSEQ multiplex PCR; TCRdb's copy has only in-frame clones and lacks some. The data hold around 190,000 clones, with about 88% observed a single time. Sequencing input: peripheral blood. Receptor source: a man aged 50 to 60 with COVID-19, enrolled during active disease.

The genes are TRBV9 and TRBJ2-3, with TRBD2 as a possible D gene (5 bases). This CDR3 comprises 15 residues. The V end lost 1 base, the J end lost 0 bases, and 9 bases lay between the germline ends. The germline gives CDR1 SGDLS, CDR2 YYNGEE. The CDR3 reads CASSVFASSTDTQYF. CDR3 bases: TGTGCCAGCAGCGTATTTGCTAGCAGCACAGATACGCAGTATTTT.

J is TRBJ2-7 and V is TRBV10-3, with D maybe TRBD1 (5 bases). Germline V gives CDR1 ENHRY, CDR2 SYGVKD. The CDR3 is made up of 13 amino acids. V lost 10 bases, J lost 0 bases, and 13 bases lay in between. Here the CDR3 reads CATRQRSSYEQYF. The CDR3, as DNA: TGTGCCACGCGACAGAGGAGCTCCTACGAGCAGTACTTC.

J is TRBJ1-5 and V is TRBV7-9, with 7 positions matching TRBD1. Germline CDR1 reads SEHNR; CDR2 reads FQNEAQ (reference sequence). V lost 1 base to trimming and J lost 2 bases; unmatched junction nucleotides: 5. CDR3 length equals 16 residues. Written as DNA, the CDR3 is TGTGCCAGCAGCTTAGTGGCAGGGGGTCGCAATCAGCCCCAGCATTTT. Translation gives CASSLVAGGRNQPQHF.

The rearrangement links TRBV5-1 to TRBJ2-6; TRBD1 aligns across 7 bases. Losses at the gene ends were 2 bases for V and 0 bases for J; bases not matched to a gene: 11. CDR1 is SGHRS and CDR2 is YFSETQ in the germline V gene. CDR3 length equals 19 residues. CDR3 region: CASSFASGTVISGANVLTF. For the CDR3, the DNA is TGCGCCAGCAGCTTCGCCTCCGGGACAGTAATCTCTGGGGCCAACGTCCTGACTTTC.

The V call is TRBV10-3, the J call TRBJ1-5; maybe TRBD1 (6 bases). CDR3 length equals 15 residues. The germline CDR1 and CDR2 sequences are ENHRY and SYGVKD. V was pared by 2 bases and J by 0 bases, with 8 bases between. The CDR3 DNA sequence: TGTGCCATCAGTGAGACAGGGAATAGCAATCAGCCCCAGCATTTT. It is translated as CAISETGNSNQPQHF.

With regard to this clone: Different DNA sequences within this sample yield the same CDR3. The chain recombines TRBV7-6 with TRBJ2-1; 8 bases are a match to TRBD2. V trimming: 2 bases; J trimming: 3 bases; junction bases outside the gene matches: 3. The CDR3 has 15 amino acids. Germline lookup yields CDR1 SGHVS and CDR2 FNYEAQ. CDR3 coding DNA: TGTGCCAGCAGCTTAAGTAGCGGGGTCTACAATGAGCAGTTCTTC. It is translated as CASSLSSGVYNEQFF. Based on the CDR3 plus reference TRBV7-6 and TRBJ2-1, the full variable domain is GAGVSQSPRYKVTKRGQDVALRCDPISGHVSLYWYRQALGQGPEFLTYFNYEAQQDKSGLPNDRFSAERPEGSISTLTIQRTEQRDSAMYRCASSLSSGVYNEQFFGPGTRLTVL.

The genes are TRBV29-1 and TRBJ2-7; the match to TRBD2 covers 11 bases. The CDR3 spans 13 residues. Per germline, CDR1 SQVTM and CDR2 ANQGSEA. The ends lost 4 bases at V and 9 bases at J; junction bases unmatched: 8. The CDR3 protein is CSVGTSGLVGQYF. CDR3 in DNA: TGCAGCGTTGGGACTAGCGGGCTGGTTGGGCAGTACTTC.